A single TCR beta chain is shown here with its context. The antigen is unknown. The CDR3 runs 14 residues. V was clipped by 0 bases and J by 5 bases, with 10 bases between them. The germline V gene has CDR1 SGHTA and CDR2 FQGTGA. TCR beta cDNA libraries included unique molecular identifiers. TCRdb recomputed calls from the PCR reads with MiXCR, one row per CDR3 protein. The repertoire has 740,000 or so distinct CDR3 sequences, about 53% of them found once; the top ten carry roughly 4.4%. The sample is drawn from a study of post-analysis software for immune sequencing data. Findings and caveats of the study: Patients had higher frequencies than controls of roughly five TRBV segments, including TRBV5-6, TRBV5-1 and TRBV20-1. Multiple sclerosis patients had significantly lower normalized Chao1 diversity than controls.

The chain links TRBV7-3 to TRBJ2-5; D is perhaps TRBD1 (5 bases). This sequence was found in a girl aged 5-17 years with multiple sclerosis. Sequencing input: blood. The CDR3: CASSLTGKGETQYF. The CDR3 nucleotides are TGTGCCAGCAGCTTAACCGGCAAGGGGGAGACCCAGTACTTC.